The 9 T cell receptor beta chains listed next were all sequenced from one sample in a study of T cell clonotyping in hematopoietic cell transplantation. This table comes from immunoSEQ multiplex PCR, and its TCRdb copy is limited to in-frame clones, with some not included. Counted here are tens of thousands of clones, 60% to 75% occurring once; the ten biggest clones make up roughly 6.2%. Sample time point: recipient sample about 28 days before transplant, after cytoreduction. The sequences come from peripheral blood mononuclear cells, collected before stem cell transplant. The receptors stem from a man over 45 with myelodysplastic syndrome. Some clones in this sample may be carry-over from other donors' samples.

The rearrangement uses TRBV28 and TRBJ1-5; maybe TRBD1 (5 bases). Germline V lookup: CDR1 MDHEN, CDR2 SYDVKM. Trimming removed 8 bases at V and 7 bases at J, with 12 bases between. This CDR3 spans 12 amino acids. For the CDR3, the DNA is TGTGCCAGCGTTACGGGGGGGCAGCCCCAGCATTTT. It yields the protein CASVTGGQPQHF.

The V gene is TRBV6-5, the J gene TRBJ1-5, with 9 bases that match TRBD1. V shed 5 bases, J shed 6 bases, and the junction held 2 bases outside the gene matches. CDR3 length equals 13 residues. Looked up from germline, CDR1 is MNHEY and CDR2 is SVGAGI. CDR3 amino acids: CASSRQGGQPQHF. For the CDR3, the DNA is TGTGCCAGCAGTCGACAGGGGGGTCAGCCCCAGCATTTT.

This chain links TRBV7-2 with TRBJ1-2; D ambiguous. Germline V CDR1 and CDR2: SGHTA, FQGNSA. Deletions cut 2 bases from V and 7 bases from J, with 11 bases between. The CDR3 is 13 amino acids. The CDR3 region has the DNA TGTGCCAGCAGCTTACCAGATTCCGGTGGCTACACCTTC. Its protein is CASSLPDSGGYTF. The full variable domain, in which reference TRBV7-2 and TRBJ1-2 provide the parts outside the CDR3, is GAGVSQSPSNKVTEKGKDVELRCDPISGHTALYWYRQSLGQGLEFLIYFQGNSAPDKSGLPSDRFSAERTGGSVSTLTIQRTQQEDSAVYLCASSLPDSGGYTFGSGTRLTVV.

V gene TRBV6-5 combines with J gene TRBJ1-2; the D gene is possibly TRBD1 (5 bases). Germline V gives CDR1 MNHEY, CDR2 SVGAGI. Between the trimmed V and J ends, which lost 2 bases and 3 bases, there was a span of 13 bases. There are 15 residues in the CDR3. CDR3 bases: TGTGCCAGCAGTTACGCAGGGTTGGGCGACTATGGCTACACCTTC. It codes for CASSYAGLGDYGYTF.

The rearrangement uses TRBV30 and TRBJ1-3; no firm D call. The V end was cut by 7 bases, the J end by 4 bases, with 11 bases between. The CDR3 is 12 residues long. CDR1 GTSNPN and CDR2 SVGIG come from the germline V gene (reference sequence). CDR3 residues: CAFTEPGNTIYF. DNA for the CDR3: TGTGCCTTTACAGAACCGGGAAACACCATATATTTT.

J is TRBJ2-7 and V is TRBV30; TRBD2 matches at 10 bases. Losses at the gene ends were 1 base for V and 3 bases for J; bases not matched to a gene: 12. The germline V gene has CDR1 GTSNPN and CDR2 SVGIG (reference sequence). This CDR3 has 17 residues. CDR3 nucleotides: TGTGCCTGGAGTGAGCCAGGTGGGGCTAGCGGGAGCTACGAGCAGTACTTC. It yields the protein CAWSEPGGASGSYEQYF.

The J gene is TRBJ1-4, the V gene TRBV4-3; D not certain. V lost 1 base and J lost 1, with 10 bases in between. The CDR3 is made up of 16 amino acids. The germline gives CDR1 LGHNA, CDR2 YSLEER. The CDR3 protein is CASSQGQILTNEKLFF. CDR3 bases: TGCGCCAGCAGCCAAGGGCAGATACTAACTAATGAAAAACTGTTTTTT.

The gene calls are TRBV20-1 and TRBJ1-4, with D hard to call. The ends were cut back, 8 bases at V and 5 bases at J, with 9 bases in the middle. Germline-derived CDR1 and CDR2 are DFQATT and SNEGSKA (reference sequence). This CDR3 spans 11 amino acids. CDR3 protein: CSWGKNEKLFF. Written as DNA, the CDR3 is TGCAGTTGGGGAAAGAATGAAAAACTGTTTTTT.

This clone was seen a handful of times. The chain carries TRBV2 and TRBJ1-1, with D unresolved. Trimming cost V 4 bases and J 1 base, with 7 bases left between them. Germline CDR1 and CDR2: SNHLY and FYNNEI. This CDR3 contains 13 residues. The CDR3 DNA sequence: TGTGCCAGCAGTGGCCAGCCGAACACTGAAGCTTTCTTT. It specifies CASSGQPNTEAFF.